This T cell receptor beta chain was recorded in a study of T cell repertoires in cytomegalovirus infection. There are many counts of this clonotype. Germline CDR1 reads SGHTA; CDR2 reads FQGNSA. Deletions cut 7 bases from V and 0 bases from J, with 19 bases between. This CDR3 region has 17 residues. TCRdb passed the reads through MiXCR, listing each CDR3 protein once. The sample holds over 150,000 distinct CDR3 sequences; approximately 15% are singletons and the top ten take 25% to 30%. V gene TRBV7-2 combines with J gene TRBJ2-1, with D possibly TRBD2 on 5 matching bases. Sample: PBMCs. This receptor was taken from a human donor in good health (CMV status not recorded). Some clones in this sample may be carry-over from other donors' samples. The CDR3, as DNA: TGTGCCAGCACCAGGAAGCTCGGGATTGGCTCCTACAATGAGCAGTTCTTC. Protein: CASTRKLGIGSYNEQFF.